This T cell receptor (beta chain) derives from a study of T cells after yellow fever vaccination. Overall study findings and caveats: Primary-vaccination clones mostly resurfaced post-booster (about 96% CD4, under 90% CD8).

The study made its TCR cDNA through 5'RACE template switching. That step introduced a universal primer site along with UMIs. TCRdb itself ran the 5' RACE reads through MiXCR, one entry per CDR3 protein. This repertoire shows under 350,000 distinct CDR3 sequences, approximately 4% found once; its top ten account for approximately 23%. This CDR3 has 14 residues. Germline V CDR1 and CDR2: SNHLY, FYNNEI. V lost 5 bases and J 3 bases, leaving 11 bases between the germline ends. In regard to this clonotype: Its antigen is unidentified.

Material: PBMCs, obtained 5 days after the yellow fever booster vaccination. The source is a man between 18 and 35 years old who received the YFV17D yellow fever vaccine. The rearrangement links TRBV2 to TRBJ1-5; D remains unclear. This CDR3 reads CASSTEGVNQPQHF. For the CDR3, the DNA is TGTGCCAGCAGTACCGAAGGAGTCAATCAGCCCCAGCATTTT.